The 31 T cell receptor beta chains in this list originate from one sample, sequenced in a study of CD8 T cells in Susac syndrome. The RNA, roughly 0.5 to 1 ug, was put through reverse transcription using random hexamers. TCRdb re-called the immunoSEQ multiplex PCR reads through MiXCR, storing one row per CDR3 protein. This table has approximately 110,000 distinct CDR3 sequences, 90% to 95% appearing once. Sequenced: CD4+ T cells from PBMCs. These receptors were taken from a human donor in good health.

The chain employs TRBV3-1 and TRBJ2-1, with 16 bases fitting TRBD2. Trimming took 3 bases from V and 7 from J; bases not matched to a gene: 0. Germline V lookup: CDR1 LGHDT, CDR2 YNNKEL (reference sequence). This CDR3 has 15 residues. DNA for the CDR3: TGTGCCAGCAGCCAGGGACTAGCGGGAGGGAATGAGCAGTTCTTC. It yields the protein CASSQGLAGGNEQFF.

V gene TRBV5-1 combines with J gene TRBJ2-5; D is undetermined. The CDR3 spans 14 residues. The V end was cut by 0 bases, the J end by 4 bases, with 10 bases between. Germline assignment: CDR1 SGHRS and CDR2 YFSETQ. CDR3 in amino acids: CASSLGHPRETQYF. The DNA of the CDR3 is TGCGCCAGCAGCTTGGGACATCCAAGAGAGACCCAGTACTTC.

The chain joins TRBV5-1 to TRBJ1-3; tentative D call: TRBD1 (6 bases). The ends were cut back, 4 bases at V and 0 bases at J, with 14 bases in the middle. This CDR3 region has 16 residues. CDR1 SGHRS and CDR2 YFSETQ come from the germline V gene. The CDR3 loop reads CASSLDSSSSGNTIYF. The CDR3 region has the DNA TGCGCCAGCAGCCTGGACAGTTCAAGCTCTGGAAACACCATATATTTT.

The J gene is TRBJ1-2, the V gene TRBV7-9; possibly TRBD1 for D (6 bases). The CDR3 extends over 13 amino acids. Germline V gene sequence: CDR1 SEHNR, CDR2 FQNEAQ (reference sequence). The V gene lost 5 bases and the J gene lost 4 bases, with 11 bases spanning the gap. The chain's CDR3 is CASSTQGFYGYTF. The CDR3 nucleotides read TGTGCCAGCAGCACACAGGGATTCTATGGCTACACCTTC.

The rearrangement links TRBV14 to TRBJ2-1, with D possibly being TRBD2 (5 bases). The CDR3 is 15 residues long. Trimming cost V 3 bases and J 5 bases, with 14 bases left between them. CDR1 is SGHDN, CDR2 FVKESK, per germline. CDR3 loop: CASSHDQGLNNEQFF. The CDR3 bases are TGTGCCAGCAGCCACGACCAAGGACTTAACAATGAGCAGTTCTTC.

This clonotype was detected a few times. The chain joins TRBV6-6 to TRBJ2-7; 7 nucleotides match TRBD2. Germline V gives CDR1 MNHNY, CDR2 SVGAGI (reference sequence). J was trimmed by 1 base and V by 11 bases; bases with no gene match: 11. The CDR3 spans 14 residues. The CDR3 DNA reads TGTGCCTCCACCCCCCGGGGGGAGTCCTACGAGCAGTACTTC. It is translated as CASTPRGESYEQYF.

CDR3 loop: CSASLTGEYGYTF. In nucleotides, the CDR3 is TGCAGTGCTAGTTTGACAGGAGAGTATGGCTACACCTTC. J is TRBJ1-2 and V is TRBV20-1; perhaps TRBD1 as D (6 bases). Deletions cut 3 bases from V and 5 bases from J, with 13 bases between. In germline, CDR1 is DFQATT, CDR2 SNEGSKA (reference sequence). The CDR3 extends over 13 amino acids.

This sequence joins TRBV5-6 and TRBJ2-7, with D unresolved. CDR3 length: 14 residues. The V gene lost 0 bases and the J gene lost 2 bases, with 9 bases spanning the gap. Looked up from germline, CDR1 is SGHDT and CDR2 is YYEEEE. The CDR3 is CASSLGTFTYEQYF. The CDR3 DNA is TGTGCCAGCAGCTTGGGTACTTTTACCTACGAGCAGTACTTC.

The chain combines TRBV20-1 with TRBJ2-6; no clear D. V was trimmed by 0 bases and J by 4 bases, leaving 10 bases between them. From germline, CDR1 is DFQATT and CDR2 SNEGSKA (reference sequence). The CDR3 length is 15 residues. The CDR3: CSARDQGRGANVLTF. In DNA, the CDR3 is TGCAGTGCTAGAGATCAAGGTCGGGGGGCCAACGTCCTGACTTTC.

This clonotype has a single count. The chain couples TRBV25-1 to TRBJ1-4, with 11 bases fitting TRBD1. The length of the CDR3 is 15 residues. V lost 3 bases, J lost 9 bases, and 6 bases stayed unmatched. Germline assignment: CDR1 MGHDK and CDR2 SYGVNS. CDR3 sequence: CASSDSGQGAKKLFF. CDR3 nucleotide sequence: TGTGCCAGCAGTGATTCAGGACAGGGGGCAAAAAAACTGTTTTTT.

The genes are TRBV5-1 and TRBJ2-7, with TRBD1 matching 10 bases. J lost 6 bases, V lost 3 bases, and 12 bases had no gene match. CDR1 is SGHRS, CDR2 YFSETQ, per germline. This CDR3 has 16 amino acids. The CDR3 region is CASSSSPRDRGFEQYF. The CDR3 DNA follows: TGCGCCAGCAGCTCATCCCCCCGGGACAGGGGCTTCGAGCAGTACTTC.

The sample holds a few counts of this clonotype. This CDR3 reads CSALVSYEQYF. In nucleotides, the CDR3 is TGCAGCGCCTTAGTGAGCTACGAGCAGTACTTC. The V gene is TRBV29-1, the J gene TRBJ2-7; D not resolved. V dropped 7 bases and J dropped 3 bases, with 10 bases sitting between them. CDR3 size: 11 residues. CDR1 is SQVTM, CDR2 ANQGSEA, per germline.

The V gene is TRBV29-1, the J gene TRBJ1-4, with D hard to call. Germline V gene sequence: CDR1 SQVTM, CDR2 ANQGSEA. This CDR3 region has 11 residues. V gave up 1 base and J gave up 6 bases, with 3 bases separating them. This CDR3 reads CSVEGDEKLFF. The CDR3 nucleotides read TGCAGCGTTGAAGGGGATGAAAAACTGTTTTTT.

The chain employs TRBV5-1 and TRBJ2-5, with TRBD1 identical over 7 bases. Germline V gives CDR1 SGHRS, CDR2 YFSETQ. V trimming: 0 bases; J trimming: 5 bases; junction bases outside the gene matches: 7. The CDR3 is made up of 15 amino acids. The CDR3 protein is CASSLVGTAAETQYF. The CDR3 nucleotides are TGCGCCAGCAGCTTGGTGGGGACAGCTGCTGAGACCCAGTACTTC.

The chain carries TRBV2 and TRBJ2-1; 13 bases fit TRBD2. The CDR3 spans 14 residues. The junction had 10 bases not matched to a gene; V was cut back by 8 bases and J by 12 bases. The germline V gene has CDR1 SNHLY and CDR2 FYNNEI. The CDR3 loop is CASQLAGGPHRQFF. The CDR3, as DNA: TGTGCCAGCCAACTAGCGGGAGGGCCACATCGGCAGTTCTTC.

This chain uses TRBV7-2 with TRBJ2-7; D might be TRBD1 or TRBD2, each matching 6 bases. Germline CDR1 and CDR2: SGHTA and FQGNSA. Trimming cost V 5 bases and J 3 bases, with 17 bases left between them. CDR3 size: 15 residues. The CDR3: CASSPYRGPDYEQYF. CDR3 DNA sequence: TGTGCCAGCAGCCCATACCGGGGGCCAGACTACGAGCAGTACTTC.

This clonotype was seen only a few times. Compared with germline, one end of the junction differs, possibly owing to a read error. The rearrangement links TRBV20-1 to TRBJ1-1; D is ambiguous. This CDR3 comprises 13 residues. Per the germline V gene, CDR1 is DFQATT and CDR2 is SNEGSKA (reference sequence). CDR3 residues: CSARAGRHTEAFF. CDR3 in DNA: TGCAGTGCTAGAGCGGGGAGACACACTGAGGCTTTCTTT.

The chain carries TRBV6-5 and TRBJ2-1; D possibly uses TRBD1 or TRBD2 (5 bases each). V lost 0 bases, J lost 1 base, and 13 bases lay in between. The CDR3 runs to 17 residues. Germline lookup yields CDR1 MNHEY and CDR2 SVGAGI. Written as DNA, the CDR3 is TGTGCCAGCAGTTACTCGATAAGGGACGGATCCTACAATGAGCAGTTCTTC. Translation: CASSYSIRDGSYNEQFF.

The chain couples TRBV20-1 to TRBJ2-3, with 7 bases fitting TRBD2. The CDR3 loop spans 14 amino acids. Germline lookup yields CDR1 DFQATT and CDR2 SNEGSKA (reference sequence). V shed 1 base, J shed 1 base, and the junction held 2 bases outside the gene matches. The CDR3 here is CSARAGGRTDTQYF. In DNA, the CDR3 is TGCAGTGCTAGAGCGGGAGGACGCACAGATACGCAGTATTTT.

The V call is TRBV7-9, the J call TRBJ2-1, with 8 bases fitting TRBD2. The germline CDR1 and CDR2 sequences are SEHNR and FQNEAQ (reference sequence). V lost 3 bases to trimming and J lost 2 bases; unmatched junction nucleotides: 3. The CDR3 is 15 amino acids. CDR3 region: CASSFGSGAYNEQFF. In DNA form, the CDR3 reads TGTGCCAGCAGCTTTGGTAGCGGGGCCTACAATGAGCAGTTCTTC.

The chain combines TRBV6-2 or TRBV6-3 with TRBJ1-2, with 7 positions matching TRBD1. Looked up from germline, CDR1 is MNHEY and CDR2 is SVGEGT. This CDR3 is 13 amino acids long. Trimming removed 6 bases from V and 4 bases from J; junction bases left unmatched: 5. The CDR3 here is CASRPGDSYGYTF. The CDR3 nucleotides read TGTGCCAGCAGACCCGGGGACAGCTATGGCTACACCTTC.

The chain combines TRBV4-3 with TRBJ2-1, with 10 bases fitting TRBD2. Germline CDR1 reads LGHNA; CDR2 reads YSLEER. CDR3 length: 17 residues. The J segment lost 6 bases and the V segment lost 4 bases, leaving 12 bases of the junction unmatched. The CDR3 here is CASSPYLGLAGVNEQFF. CDR3 in DNA: TGCGCCAGCAGCCCTTACCTCGGGCTAGCGGGAGTCAATGAGCAGTTCTTC.

The chain links TRBV5-1 to TRBJ2-1; 12 bases fit TRBD1. There are 15 residues in the CDR3. Per germline, CDR1 SGHRS and CDR2 YFSETQ. V trimming: 3 bases; J trimming: 8 bases; junction bases outside the gene matches: 6. CDR3 bases: TGCGCCAGCAGCTCCCCGGGACAGGGGGCCGATGAGCAGTTCTTC. Translating it yields CASSSPGQGADEQFF. The full variable domain, completed using reference TRBV5-1 and TRBJ2-1, is KAGVTQTPRYLIKTRGQQVTLSCSPISGHRSVSWYQQTPGQGLQFLFEYFSETQRNKGNFPGRFSGRQFSNSRSEMNVSTLELGDSALYLCASSSPGQGADEQFFGPGTRLTVL.

The sample holds a few counts of this clonotype. The rearrangement joins TRBV6-1 to TRBJ1-5; the D is unclear. The CDR3 consists of 12 residues. Germline V CDR1 and CDR2: MNHNS, SASEGT. V was pared by 3 bases and J by 7 bases, with 7 bases between. CDR3 nucleotide sequence: TGTGCCAGCAGTGACCGACCCCAGCCCCAGCATTTT. It translates to CASSDRPQPQHF.

This clonotype has only a few counts. The chain employs TRBV3-1 and TRBJ2-5; D not resolved. The germline V gene has CDR1 LGHDT and CDR2 YNNKEL (reference sequence). Trimming left V 2 bases short and J 0 bases short, with 4 bases between. There are 13 residues in the CDR3. DNA for the CDR3: TGTGCCAGCAGCCAAACGTACCAAGAGACCCAGTACTTC. Amino acids: CASSQTYQETQYF.

The rearrangement links TRBV6-2 or TRBV6-3 to TRBJ2-1, with 8 positions matching TRBD1. V trimming: 6 bases; J trimming: 8 bases; junction bases outside the gene matches: 6. The CDR3 contains 13 residues. From germline, CDR1 is MNHEY and CDR2 SVGEGT. The CDR3 DNA follows: TGTGCCAGCAGACAGACAGGGGTTGATGAGCAGTTCTTC. Residues: CASRQTGVDEQFF.

The rearrangement joins TRBV12-3 or TRBV12-4 to TRBJ1-2; 8 positions agree with TRBD1. This CDR3 is built from 13 residues. Trimming took 2 bases from V and 4 from J; bases not matched to a gene: 0. CDR3 region: CASSLTGGYGYTF. As DNA, the CDR3 is TGTGCCAGCAGTTTAACAGGGGGCTATGGCTACACCTTC.

This chain uses TRBV19 with TRBJ2-2, with D hard to call. Trimming left V 3 bases short and J 1 base short, with 6 bases between. The CDR3 is 14 residues long. The germline gives CDR1 LNHDA, CDR2 SQIVND (reference sequence). The CDR3 bases are TGTGCCAGTAGTATCTCCAGGAACACCGGGGAGCTGTTTTTT. Residues: CASSISRNTGELFF.

The chain combines TRBV9 with TRBJ2-5, with TRBD1 as a possible D gene (5 bases). Trimming took 0 bases from V and 0 from J, leaving 12 bases between them. The CDR3 is 16 residues long. Germline loops: CDR1 SGDLS, CDR2 YYNGEE. The CDR3 sequence is CASSVATTAYQETQYF. CDR3 in DNA: TGTGCCAGCAGCGTAGCCACGACAGCTTACCAAGAGACCCAGTACTTC.

This chain connects TRBV29-1 to TRBJ2-3; D is possibly TRBD1 (5 bases). V dropped 0 bases and J dropped 0 bases, with 7 bases sitting between them. The length of the CDR3 is 14 residues. Germline V lookup: CDR1 SQVTM, CDR2 ANQGSEA. CDR3 DNA sequence: TGCAGCGTTGAAGACAGGGCTAGCACAGATACGCAGTATTTT. This codes for CSVEDRASTDTQYF.

V and J are TRBV7-9 and TRBJ2-5, with TRBD1 matching over 9 bases. The J segment lost 0 bases and the V segment lost 4 bases, leaving 9 bases of the junction unmatched. The germline V gene has CDR1 SEHNR and CDR2 FQNEAQ (reference sequence). CDR3 length: 17 residues. CDR3 protein: CASSWAPGQGYQETQYF. In nucleotides, the CDR3 is TGTGCCAGCAGCTGGGCCCCGGGACAGGGATACCAAGAGACCCAGTACTTC.